A single sample gave rise to the 15 T cell receptor beta chains below, sequenced in a study of blood T cells in healthy people across ages. It was with a sample-barcoded 5' primer and a J-beta primer mix that a second PCR of about 6 to 11 cycles was run. Each CDR3 protein gets one entry after TCRdb re-called the 5' RACE reads with MiXCR. In the table there are 1.8 million or so distinct CDR3 sequences, roughly two fifths of which are singletons. The sequenced material came from blood. These TCRs come from a human donor in good health.

This clonotype was counted ten times or more. The chain joins TRBV27 to TRBJ2-1; D is ambiguous. Germline V lookup: CDR1 MNHEY, CDR2 SMNVEV (reference sequence). V was pared by 5 bases and J by 4 bases, with 9 bases between. The length of the CDR3 is 13 residues. CDR3 DNA sequence: TGTGCCAGCAGTCGAACGAGGTACAATGAGCAGTTCTTC. Translating gives CASSRTRYNEQFF.

This chain joins TRBV12-3 or TRBV12-4 and TRBJ2-5; 7 nucleotides agree with TRBD1. CDR3 size: 15 residues. V was pared by 5 bases and J by 5 bases, with 11 bases of the junction left unmatched. For the CDR3, the DNA is TGTGCCAGCAGTACCTGGGACAGTGCAACGGAGACCCAGTACTTC. Translated: CASSTWDSATETQYF.

This clonotype was recorded once. Because the CDR3 is missing its conserved closing phenylalanine or tryptophan, this is likely a read error. The gene calls are TRBV25-1 and TRBJ2-1, with D uncertain. From germline, CDR1 is MGHDK and CDR2 SYGVNS. V gave up 6 bases and J gave up 5 bases, with 14 bases separating them. The CDR3 totals 14 residues. In DNA, the CDR3 is TGTGCCAGCAGGGGTAGGCCCATCCACAATGAGCAGTTCTCC. Translation: CASRGRPIHNEQFS.

This chain connects TRBV29-1 to TRBJ2-4; D possibly corresponds to TRBD1 (6 bases). Gene TRBJ2-7 matches the end of the DNA better, so the J call may be wrong. The CDR3 covers 12 residues. Germline assignment: CDR1 SQVTM and CDR2 ANQGSEA. The DNA for the CDR3 is TGCAGCGTTGAAAGTGGGACACACGAGCAGTACTTC. Translation: CSVESGTHEQYF.

The J gene is TRBJ2-5, the V gene TRBV7-6; 10 bases are shared with TRBD1. After removal of 5 bases from V and 5 bases from J, the junction contained 14 bases not matched to a gene. Per germline, CDR1 SGHVS and CDR2 FNYEAQ. The CDR3 is made up of 17 amino acids. The CDR3 region has the DNA TGTGCCAGCAGCCCAAACCCGGGACAGGGGATCCAGGAGACCCAGTACTTC. This codes for CASSPNPGQGIQETQYF.

This clonotype appeared a few times. J is TRBJ2-4 and V is TRBV4-2; TRBD1 is a possible D gene (5 bases). The CDR3 is 15 amino acids. Per germline, CDR1 LGHNA and CDR2 YNFKEQ. V dropped 3 bases and J dropped 13 bases, with 22 bases sitting between them. The CDR3 region has the DNA TGTGCCAGCAGCCATTCTACCAGGGATACCTACGGGCAGTACTTC. This translates into CASSHSTRDTYGQYF.

This sequence joins TRBV12-3 or TRBV12-4 and TRBJ2-5, with D perhaps being TRBD1 or TRBD2 (6 bases each). The CDR3 extends over 15 amino acids. V gave up 2 bases and J gave up 4 bases, with 14 bases separating them. This CDR3 reads CASSLWGARGETQYF. The CDR3 DNA reads as TGTGCCAGCAGTTTATGGGGGGCGCGAGGAGAGACCCAGTACTTC.

This clonotype was observed a handful of times. This chain joins TRBV3-1 and TRBJ2-7, with TRBD2 identical over 12 bases. The CDR3 consists of 17 residues. CDR1 is LGHDT and CDR2 is YNNKEL in the germline V gene (reference sequence). Trimming took 1 base from V and 1 from J; bases not matched to a gene: 5. This CDR3 reads CASSQGLAGVISYEQYF. The CDR3 DNA sequence: TGTGCCAGCAGCCAAGGACTAGCGGGGGTCATTTCCTACGAGCAGTACTTC.

The chain joins TRBV6-2 or TRBV6-3 to TRBJ2-2; D not resolved. Trimming pared 6 bases from V and 6 bases from J, leaving 17 bases between. The CDR3 covers 15 residues. The germline CDR1 and CDR2 sequences are MNHEY and SVGEGT. The DNA of the CDR3 is TGTGCCAGCAGCCCGGCGATTCCGGTCCCCGGGGAGCTGTTTTTT. Translation gives CASSPAIPVPGELFF.

This clonotype was seen only a few times. The V and J genes are TRBV29-1 and TRBJ2-1, with 13 bases fitting TRBD2. Trimming at V came to 7 bases and at J to 8 bases, leaving 11 bases not matched to a gene. The germline V gene has CDR1 SQVTM and CDR2 ANQGSEA. The CDR3 totals 15 residues. The CDR3 protein is CSARGTSGDIDEQFF. CDR3 nucleotide sequence: TGCAGCGCCAGGGGGACTAGCGGGGATATCGATGAGCAGTTCTTC.

This clonotype was detected only a few times. V is TRBV5-8 and J is TRBJ2-5, with D possibly TRBD2 on 6 matching bases. The germline CDR1 and CDR2 sequences are SGHTS and YDEGEE. The V and J ends lost 4 bases and 2 bases respectively, with 15 bases between them. CDR3 length: 15 amino acids. This chain's CDR3 is CASSLLTGVQETQYF. CDR3 DNA sequence: TGTGCCAGCAGCCTCCTGACGGGGGTTCAAGAGACCCAGTACTTC. The whole variable domain, remainder taken from reference TRBV5-8 and TRBJ2-5, is EAGVTQSPTHLIKTRGQQATLRCSPISGHTSVYWYQQALGLGLQFLLWYDEGEERNRGNFPPRFSGRQFPNYSSELNVNALELEDSALYLCASSLLTGVQETQYFGPGTRLLVL.

The chain employs TRBV20-1 and TRBJ1-2; D call uncertain. The CDR3 totals 14 residues. Trimming removed 2 bases from V and 5 bases from J, with 15 bases in between. CDR1 is DFQATT and CDR2 is SNEGSKA in the germline V gene (reference sequence). The CDR3 bases are TGCAGTGCTAGACCCACAGTAACATTATATGGCTACACCTTC. Translating it yields CSARPTVTLYGYTF.

This clonotype came up a few times. This chain links TRBV10-3 with TRBJ2-3; a possible D gene is TRBD2 (5 bases). The V end lost 0 bases, the J end lost 2 bases, and 9 bases lay between the germline ends. The CDR3 has 15 amino acids. The germline CDR1 and CDR2 sequences are ENHRY and SYGVKD. The CDR3 sequence: CAISESSGITDTQYF. Here the CDR3 DNA reads TGTGCCATCAGTGAGTCATCGGGGATCACAGATACGCAGTATTTT.

The chain recombines TRBV10-3 with TRBJ2-3; TRBD2 matches at 7 bases. The CDR3 has 10 residues. The ends lost 8 bases at V and 9 bases at J; junction bases unmatched: 2. Germline CDR1 reads ENHRY; CDR2 reads SYGVKD. CDR3 protein: CAIGLDTQYF. DNA of the CDR3: TGTGCCATCGGACTAGACACGCAGTATTTT.

This clonotype was counted only a few times. This rearrangement joins TRBV7-9 to TRBJ2-4; TRBD2 aligns across 15 bases. The last part of the DNA fits TRBJ2-7 better; the J call may be wrong. CDR1 is SEHNR, CDR2 FQNEAQ, per germline (reference sequence). There are 17 residues in the CDR3. In DNA form, the CDR3 reads TGTGCCAGCAGTTCCGGACTAGCGGGGGGGACGACCCTCGAGCAGTACTTC. Its translation: CASSSGLAGGTTLEQYF.